Shown below are 13 T cell receptor beta chains from a single sample sequenced in a study of shared clonotypes between healthy human individuals. Assay: immunoSEQ multiplex PCR; the TCRdb copy retains only in-frame clones and omits some. The data show around 1.9 million clones, about 93% seen once. CD45RO-negative CD8 cells positively selected for CCR7 made up the naive population, which excluded terminally differentiated effector memory CD45RA+ cells. Sample: naive CD8+ T cells from PBMCs. These receptors all come from a man younger than 35 in good health. Some clones in this sample may be carry-over from other donors' samples.

The chain employs TRBV19 and TRBJ2-1; 8 bases are a match to TRBD2. The CDR3 has 14 residues. Trimming cost V 3 bases and J 7 bases; bases outside gene matches: 5. Germline CDR1 LNHDA, CDR2 SQIVND (reference sequence). CDR3 coding DNA: TGTGCCAGTAGTATGGTGGGACTAGTGAATGAGCAGTTCTTC. It codes for CASSMVGLVNEQFF. The full variable domain, with the rest looked up from reference TRBV19 and TRBJ2-1, is DGGITQSPKYLFRKEGQNVTLSCEQNLNHDAMYWYRQDPGQGLRLIYYSQIVNDFQKGDIAEGYSVSREKKESFPLTVTSAQKNPTAFYLCASSMVGLVNEQFFGPGTRLTVL.

V and J are TRBV7-8 and TRBJ2-7; the D is unclear. CDR1 is SGHVS and CDR2 is FQNEAQ in the germline V gene. CDR3 length equals 15 residues. V dropped 1 base and J dropped 1 base, with 11 bases sitting between them. The CDR3 DNA reads as TGTGCCAGCAGCTTAGAAATTGCGGCGTCCTACGAGCAGTACTTC. It yields the protein CASSLEIAASYEQYF.

This chain links TRBV5-4 with TRBJ2-7; no firm D call. The CDR3 loop spans 13 amino acids. Trimming removed 2 bases from V and 3 bases from J, with 9 bases in between. From germline, CDR1 is SGHNT and CDR2 YYREEE (reference sequence). DNA for the CDR3: TGTGCCAGCAGCTTATTTGGAGTCTACGAGCAGTACTTC. It is translated as CASSLFGVYEQYF.

V and J are TRBV7-9 and TRBJ2-7; TRBD2 matches 9 bases. Per the germline V gene, CDR1 is SEHNR and CDR2 is FQNEAQ (reference sequence). The junction had 14 bases not matched to a gene; V was cut back by 4 bases and J by 7 bases. There are 16 residues in the CDR3. The CDR3 protein is CASSSSLIAGEEEQYF. CDR3 DNA sequence: TGTGCCAGCAGCTCCTCTCTTATAGCGGGAGAGGAGGAGCAGTACTTC.

V gene TRBV29-1 combines with J gene TRBJ1-3; 9 bases line up with TRBD1. V was pared by 7 bases and J by 0 bases, with 7 bases of the junction left unmatched. The length of the CDR3 is 15 residues. CDR1 and CDR2 (germline): SQVTM, ANQGSEA. The CDR3 spells CSAVDRGSSGNTIYF. CDR3 sequence (DNA): TGCAGCGCTGTGGACAGGGGATCCTCTGGAAACACCATATATTTT.

This sequence joins TRBV7-9 and TRBJ1-1; 9 positions match TRBD1. CDR1 is SEHNR, CDR2 FQNEAQ, per germline (reference sequence). The length of the CDR3 is 14 residues. V gave up 5 bases and J gave up 1 base; unmatched junction bases: 2. For the CDR3, the DNA is TGTGCCAGCAGCCAGGGACAGGGGAACACTGAAGCTTTCTTT. Translation gives CASSQGQGNTEAFF.

The chain carries TRBV4-1 and TRBJ1-1; D unclear. The CDR3 runs 14 residues. Looked up from germline, CDR1 is MGHRA and CDR2 is YSYEKL. The ends were cut back, 0 bases at V and 6 bases at J, with 11 bases in the middle. Written as DNA, the CDR3 is TGCGCCAGCAGCCAAGAGATGGGGTTCGCTGAAGCTTTCTTT. Amino acids: CASSQEMGFAEAFF.

V is TRBV9 and J is TRBJ2-3; D may match TRBD1 or TRBD2 (6 bases each). Trimming shortened V by 1 base and J by 2 bases, and 8 bases separated the two germline ends. CDR3 length: 14 residues. Germline values: CDR1 SGDLS, CDR2 YYNGEE. The CDR3 DNA reads TGTGCCAGCAGCGTAACGGGGGCCACAGATACGCAGTATTTT. Residues: CASSVTGATDTQYF.

This clone was seen a single time. The chain joins TRBV19 to TRBJ1-1, with 7 bases matching TRBD1. V gave up 5 bases and J gave up 0 bases; unmatched junction bases: 6. The germline CDR1 and CDR2 sequences are LNHDA and SQIVND (reference sequence). The CDR3 covers 15 residues. CDR3 nucleotides: TGTGCCAGTAGTTTACTGACAGGGCTGAACACTGAAGCTTTCTTT. Amino acids: CASSLLTGLNTEAFF.

The chain combines TRBV10-3 with TRBJ2-2; no reliable D call. Germline V gene data show CDR1 as ENHRY and CDR2 as SYGVKD. The CDR3 is 13 amino acids. V was cut by 4 bases and J by 3 bases, with 6 bases left in between. CDR3 nucleotides: TGTGCCATCAGTGGAATGGACACCGGGGAGCTGTTTTTT. This encodes CAISGMDTGELFF.

On this clone itself: This CDR3 is also generated by other DNA sequences in the sample. V is TRBV27 and J is TRBJ1-5; 10 bases fit TRBD1. J was trimmed by 2 bases and V by 6 bases; bases with no gene match: 4. The germline V gene encodes CDR1 MNHEY and CDR2 SMNVEV (reference sequence). The CDR3 is made up of 15 amino acids. The CDR3 loop reads CASRSGTGGNQPQHF. CDR3 DNA: TGTGCCAGCAGAAGCGGGACAGGGGGCAATCAGCCCCAGCATTTT.

This chain uses TRBV4-3 with TRBJ1-2; D is perhaps TRBD1 (6 bases). The CDR3 covers 15 residues. Trimming took off 3 bases at V and 8 bases at J, with 19 bases between the two ends. Germline V CDR1 and CDR2: LGHNA, YSLEER. The chain's CDR3 is CASSHSSVAGAGYTF. The CDR3, as DNA: TGCGCCAGCAGCCACTCATCAGTGGCAGGGGCGGGCTACACCTTC.

The chain is built from TRBV27 and TRBJ2-2; D possibly corresponds to TRBD2 (5 bases). The CDR3 totals 18 residues. The germline gives CDR1 MNHEY, CDR2 SMNVEV (reference sequence). V gave up 7 bases and J gave up 5 bases, with 26 bases separating them. The CDR3 loop reads CASIGSWFGVMRTGELFF. In nucleotides, the CDR3 is TGTGCCAGCATAGGGTCCTGGTTCGGGGTAATGAGAACCGGGGAGCTGTTTTTT.